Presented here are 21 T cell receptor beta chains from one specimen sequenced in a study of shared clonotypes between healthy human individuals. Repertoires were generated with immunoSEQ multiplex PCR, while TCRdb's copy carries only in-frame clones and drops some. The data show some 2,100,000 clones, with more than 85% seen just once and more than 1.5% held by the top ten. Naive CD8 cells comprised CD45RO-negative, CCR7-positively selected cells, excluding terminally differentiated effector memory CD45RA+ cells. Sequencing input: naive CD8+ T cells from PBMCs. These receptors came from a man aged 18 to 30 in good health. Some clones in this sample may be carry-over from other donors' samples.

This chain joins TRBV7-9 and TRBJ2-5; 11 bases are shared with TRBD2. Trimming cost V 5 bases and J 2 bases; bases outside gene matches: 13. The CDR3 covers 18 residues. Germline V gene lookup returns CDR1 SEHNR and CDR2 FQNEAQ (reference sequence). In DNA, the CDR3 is TGTGCCAGCAGCCGGACCATACTAGCGGGAGTTTCACAAGAGACCCAGTACTTC. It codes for CASSRTILAGVSQETQYF.

CDR3 in amino acids: CASNLEAFREQYF. DNA of the CDR3: TGTGCCAGCAACCTCGAGGCGTTTCGGGAGCAGTACTTC. This chain uses TRBV7-9 with TRBJ2-7, with D uncertain. Germline values: CDR1 SEHNR, CDR2 FQNEAQ (reference sequence). Deletions cut 7 bases from V and 7 bases from J, with 17 bases between. The CDR3 has 13 amino acids.

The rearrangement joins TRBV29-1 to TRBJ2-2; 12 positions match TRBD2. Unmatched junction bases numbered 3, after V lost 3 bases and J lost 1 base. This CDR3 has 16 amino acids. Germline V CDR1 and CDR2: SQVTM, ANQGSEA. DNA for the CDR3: TGCAGCGTTGAGAAGACTAGCGGGAGGAACACCGGGGAGCTGTTTTTT. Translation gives CSVEKTSGRNTGELFF.

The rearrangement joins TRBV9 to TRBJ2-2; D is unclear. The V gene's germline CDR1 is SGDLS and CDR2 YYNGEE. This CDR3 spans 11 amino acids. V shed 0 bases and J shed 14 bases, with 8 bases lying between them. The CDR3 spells CASSVERELFF. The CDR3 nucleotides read TGTGCCAGCAGCGTAGAGAGAGAACTGTTTTTT.

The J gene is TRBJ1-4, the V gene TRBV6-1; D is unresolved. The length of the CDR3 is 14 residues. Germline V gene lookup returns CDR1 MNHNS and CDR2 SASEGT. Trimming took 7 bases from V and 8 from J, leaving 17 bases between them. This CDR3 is CASNMYSSEEKLFF. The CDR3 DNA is TGTGCCAGCAATATGTACTCCTCCGAGGAAAAACTGTTTTTT.

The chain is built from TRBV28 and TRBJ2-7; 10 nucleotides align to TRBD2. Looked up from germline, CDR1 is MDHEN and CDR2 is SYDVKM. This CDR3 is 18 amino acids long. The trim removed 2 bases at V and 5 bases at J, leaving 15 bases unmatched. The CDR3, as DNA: TGTGCCAGCAGTTTACAGGCTAGCGGGAGTTCTCGGCGGAACGAGCAGTACTTC. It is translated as CASSLQASGSSRRNEQYF.

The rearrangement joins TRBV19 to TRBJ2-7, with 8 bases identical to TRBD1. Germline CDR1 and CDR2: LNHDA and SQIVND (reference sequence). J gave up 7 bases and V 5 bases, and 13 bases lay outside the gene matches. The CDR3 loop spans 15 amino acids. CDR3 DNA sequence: TGTGCCAGTAGTGGCCCGGGACAGGCGTTATGGGAGCAGTACTTC. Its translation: CASSGPGQALWEQYF.

As DNA, the CDR3 is TGTGCCAGCAGTTACGTTACAGGGGTCTACAATGAGCAGTTCTTC. This codes for CASSYVTGVYNEQFF. J is TRBJ2-1 and V is TRBV6-5; 7 positions agree with TRBD1. This CDR3 contains 15 residues. Germline CDR1 is MNHEY and CDR2 is SVGAGI. V dropped 2 bases and J dropped 3; count of bases not matched to a gene: 4.

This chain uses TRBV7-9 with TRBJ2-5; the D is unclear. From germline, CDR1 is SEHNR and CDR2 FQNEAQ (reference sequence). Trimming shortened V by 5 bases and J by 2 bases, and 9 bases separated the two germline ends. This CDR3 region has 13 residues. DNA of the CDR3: TGTGCCAGCAGCAGCGACAATCAAGAGACCCAGTACTTC. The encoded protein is CASSSDNQETQYF.

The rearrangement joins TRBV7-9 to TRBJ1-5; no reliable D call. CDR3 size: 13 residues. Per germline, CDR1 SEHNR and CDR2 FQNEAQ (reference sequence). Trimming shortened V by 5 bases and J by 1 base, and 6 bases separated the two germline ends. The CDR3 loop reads CASSPHSNQPQHF. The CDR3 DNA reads TGTGCCAGCAGCCCCCACAGCAATCAGCCCCAGCATTTT.

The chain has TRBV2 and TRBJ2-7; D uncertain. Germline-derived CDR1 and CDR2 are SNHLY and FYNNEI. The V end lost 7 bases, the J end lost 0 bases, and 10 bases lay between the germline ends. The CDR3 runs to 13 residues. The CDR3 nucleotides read TGTGCCAGCAATGTGGACCTCTCCTACGAGCAGTACTTC. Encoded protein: CASNVDLSYEQYF.

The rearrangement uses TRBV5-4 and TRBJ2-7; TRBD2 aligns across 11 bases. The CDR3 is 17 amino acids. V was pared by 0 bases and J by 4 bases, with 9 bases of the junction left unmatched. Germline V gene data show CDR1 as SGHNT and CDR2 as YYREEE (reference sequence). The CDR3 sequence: CASSLAASSGRSYEQYF. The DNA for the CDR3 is TGTGCCAGCAGCTTGGCCGCTTCTAGCGGGAGGTCTTACGAGCAGTACTTC.

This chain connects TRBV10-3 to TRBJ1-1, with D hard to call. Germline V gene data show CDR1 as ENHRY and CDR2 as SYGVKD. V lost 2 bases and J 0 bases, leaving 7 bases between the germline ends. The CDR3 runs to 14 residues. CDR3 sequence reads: CAISEAQVNTEAFF. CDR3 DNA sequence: TGTGCCATCAGTGAGGCCCAGGTGAACACTGAAGCTTTCTTT.

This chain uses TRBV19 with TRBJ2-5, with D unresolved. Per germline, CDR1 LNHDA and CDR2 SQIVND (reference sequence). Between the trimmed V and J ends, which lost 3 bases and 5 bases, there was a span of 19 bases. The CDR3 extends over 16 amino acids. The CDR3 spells CASSMNLRSRRETQYF. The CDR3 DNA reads TGTGCCAGTAGTATGAATTTACGTAGTCGGCGGGAGACCCAGTACTTC.

Written as DNA, the CDR3 is TGTGCCAGCCGGCACTATATGAACTATGGCTACACCTTC. Protein: CASRHYMNYGYTF. V gene TRBV5-5 combines with J gene TRBJ1-2; D uncertain. Per germline, CDR1 SGHKS and CDR2 YYEKEE (reference sequence). The length of the CDR3 is 13 residues. The germline V and J ends were trimmed by 7 bases and 2 bases, with 12 bases remaining between them. The full variable domain, in which reference TRBV5-5 and TRBJ1-2 provide the parts outside the CDR3, is DAGVTQSPTHLIKTRGQQVTLRCSPISGHKSVSWYQQVLGQGPQFIFQYYEKEERGRGNFPDRFSARQFPNYSSELNVNALLLGDSALYLCASRHYMNYGYTFGSGTRLTVV.

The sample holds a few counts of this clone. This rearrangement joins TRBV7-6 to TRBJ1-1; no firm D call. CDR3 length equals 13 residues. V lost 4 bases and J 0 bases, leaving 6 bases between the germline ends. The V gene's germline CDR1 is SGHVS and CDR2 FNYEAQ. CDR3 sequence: CASSSAVNTEAFF. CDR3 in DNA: TGTGCCAGCAGCTCAGCAGTGAACACTGAAGCTTTCTTT.

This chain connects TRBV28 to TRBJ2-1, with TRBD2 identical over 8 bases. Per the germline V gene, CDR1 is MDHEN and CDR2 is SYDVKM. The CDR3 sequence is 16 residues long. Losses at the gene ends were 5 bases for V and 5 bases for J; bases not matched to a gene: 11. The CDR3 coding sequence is TGTGCCAGCAGTACGTTACTAGCGGAGAACCACAATGAGCAGTTCTTC. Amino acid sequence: CASSTLLAENHNEQFF.

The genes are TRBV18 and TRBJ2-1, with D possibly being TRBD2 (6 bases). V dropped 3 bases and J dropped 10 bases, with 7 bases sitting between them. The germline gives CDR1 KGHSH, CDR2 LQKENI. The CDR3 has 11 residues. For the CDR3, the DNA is TGTGCCAGCTCACCCCGGGGGGAGCAGTTCTTC. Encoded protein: CASSPRGEQFF.

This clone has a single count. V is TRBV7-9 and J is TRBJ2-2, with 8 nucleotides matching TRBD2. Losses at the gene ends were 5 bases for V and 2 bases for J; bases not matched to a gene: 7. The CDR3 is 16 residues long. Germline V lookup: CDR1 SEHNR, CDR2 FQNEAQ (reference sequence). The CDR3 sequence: CASSLTSGINTGELFF. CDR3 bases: TGTGCCAGCAGCCTTACTAGCGGTATAAACACCGGGGAGCTGTTTTTT.

CDR3 in amino acids: CASSLSRNGRSPRETQYF. DNA for the CDR3: TGTGCCAGCAGTTTATCAAGGAATGGACGGTCGCCGCGTGAGACCCAGTACTTC. This chain links TRBV27 with TRBJ2-5; D ambiguous. Germline CDR1 MNHEY, CDR2 SMNVEV (reference sequence). V lost 0 bases to trimming and J lost 5 bases, with 22 bases between them. The CDR3 consists of 18 residues.

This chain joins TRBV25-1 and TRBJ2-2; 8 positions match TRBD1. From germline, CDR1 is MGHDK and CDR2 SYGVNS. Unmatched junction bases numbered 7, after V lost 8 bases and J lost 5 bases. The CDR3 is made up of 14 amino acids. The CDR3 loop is CASLGQGGTGELFF. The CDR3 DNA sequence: TGTGCCAGCCTCGGACAGGGTGGTACCGGGGAGCTGTTTTTT.